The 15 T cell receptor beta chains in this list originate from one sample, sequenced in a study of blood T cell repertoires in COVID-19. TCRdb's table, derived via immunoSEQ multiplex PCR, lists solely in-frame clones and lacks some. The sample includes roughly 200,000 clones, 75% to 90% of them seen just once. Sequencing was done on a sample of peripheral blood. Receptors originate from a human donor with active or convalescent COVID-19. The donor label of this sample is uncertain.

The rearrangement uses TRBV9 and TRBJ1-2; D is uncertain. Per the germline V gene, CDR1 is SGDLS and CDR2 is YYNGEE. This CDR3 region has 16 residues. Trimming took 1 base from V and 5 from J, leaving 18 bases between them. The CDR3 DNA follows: TGTGCCAGCAGCGTAAACCTTCTCCGGGGTAGTTATGGCTACACCTTC. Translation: CASSVNLLRGSYGYTF.

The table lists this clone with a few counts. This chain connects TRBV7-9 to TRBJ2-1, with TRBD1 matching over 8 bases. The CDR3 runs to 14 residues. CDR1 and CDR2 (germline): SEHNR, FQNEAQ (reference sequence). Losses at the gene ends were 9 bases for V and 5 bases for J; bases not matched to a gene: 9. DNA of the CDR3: TGTGCCAGTAGTGACCGGACAGGGAACAATGAGCAGTTCTTC. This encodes CASSDRTGNNEQFF.

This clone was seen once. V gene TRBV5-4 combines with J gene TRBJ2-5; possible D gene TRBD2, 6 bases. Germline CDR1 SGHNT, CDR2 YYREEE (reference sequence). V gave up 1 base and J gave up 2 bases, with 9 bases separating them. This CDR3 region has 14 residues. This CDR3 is CASSLLAGQETQYF. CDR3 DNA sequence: TGTGCCAGCAGCTTGTTGGCGGGGCAAGAGACCCAGTACTTC. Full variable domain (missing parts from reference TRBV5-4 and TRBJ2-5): ETGVTQSPTHLIKTRGQQVTLRCSSQSGHNTVSWYQQALGQGPQFIFQYYREEENGRGNFPPRFSGLQFPNYSSELNVNALELDDSALYLCASSLLAGQETQYFGPGTRLLVL.

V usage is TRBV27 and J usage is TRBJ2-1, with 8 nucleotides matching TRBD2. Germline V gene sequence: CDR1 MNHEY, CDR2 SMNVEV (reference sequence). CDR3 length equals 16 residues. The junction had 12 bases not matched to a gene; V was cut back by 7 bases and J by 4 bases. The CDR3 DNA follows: TGTGCCAGCATCTTTAGTATCTCTAGCGGGTACAATGAGCAGTTCTTC. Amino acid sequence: CASIFSISSGYNEQFF.

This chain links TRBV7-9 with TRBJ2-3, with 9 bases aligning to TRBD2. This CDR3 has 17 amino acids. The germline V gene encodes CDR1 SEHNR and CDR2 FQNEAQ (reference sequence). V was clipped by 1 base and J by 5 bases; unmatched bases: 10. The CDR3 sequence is CASSLGPSGGKKDTQYF. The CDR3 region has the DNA TGTGCCAGCAGCTTAGGGCCCAGCGGGGGGAAGAAAGATACGCAGTATTTT. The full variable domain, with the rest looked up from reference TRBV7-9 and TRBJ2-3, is DTGVSQNPRHKITKRGQNVTFRCDPISEHNRLYWYRQTLGQGPEFLTYFQNEAQLEKSRLLSDRFSAERPKGSFSTLEIQRTEQGDSAMYLCASSLGPSGGKKDTQYFGPGTRLTVL.

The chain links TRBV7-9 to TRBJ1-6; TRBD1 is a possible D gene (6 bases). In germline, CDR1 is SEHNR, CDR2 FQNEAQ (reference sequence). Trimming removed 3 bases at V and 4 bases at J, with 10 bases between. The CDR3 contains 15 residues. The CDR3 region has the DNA TGTGCCAGCAGCTTCGGGGGGCATTATAATTCACCCCTCCACTTT. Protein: CASSFGGHYNSPLHF.

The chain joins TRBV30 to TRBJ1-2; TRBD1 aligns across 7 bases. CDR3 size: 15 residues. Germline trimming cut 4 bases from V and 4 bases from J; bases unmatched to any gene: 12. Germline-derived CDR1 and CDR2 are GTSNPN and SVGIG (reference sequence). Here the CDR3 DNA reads TGTGCCTGGATCCCAAACAGGGGACCCTTCTATGGCTACACCTTC. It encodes CAWIPNRGPFYGYTF.

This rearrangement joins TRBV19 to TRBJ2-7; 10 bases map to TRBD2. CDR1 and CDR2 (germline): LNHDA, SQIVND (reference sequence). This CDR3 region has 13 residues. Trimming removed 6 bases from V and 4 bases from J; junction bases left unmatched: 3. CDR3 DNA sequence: TGTGCCAGTAGGCCTAGCGGGGGTTACGAGCAGTACTTC. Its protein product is CASRPSGGYEQYF.

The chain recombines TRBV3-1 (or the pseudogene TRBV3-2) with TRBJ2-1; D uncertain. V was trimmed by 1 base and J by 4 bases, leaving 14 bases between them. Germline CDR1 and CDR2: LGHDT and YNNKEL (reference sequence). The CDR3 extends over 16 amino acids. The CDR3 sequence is CASSQVSWRQYNEQFF. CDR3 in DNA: TGTGCCAGCAGCCAAGTAAGTTGGCGGCAGTACAATGAGCAGTTCTTC.

The CDR3 is CASSIGYTGGYNTEAFF. Here the CDR3 DNA reads TGTGCCAGTAGTATAGGATATACAGGGGGTTATAACACTGAAGCTTTCTTT. This chain joins TRBV19 and TRBJ1-1, with 8 nucleotides matching TRBD1. Germline CDR1 LNHDA, CDR2 SQIVND (reference sequence). After removal of 1 base from V and 2 bases from J, the junction contained 9 bases not matched to a gene. The CDR3 has 17 amino acids.

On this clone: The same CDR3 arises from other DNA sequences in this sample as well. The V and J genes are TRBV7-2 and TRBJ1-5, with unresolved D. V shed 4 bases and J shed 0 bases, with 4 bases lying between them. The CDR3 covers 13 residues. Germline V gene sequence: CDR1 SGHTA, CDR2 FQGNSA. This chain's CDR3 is CASSSYSNQPQHF. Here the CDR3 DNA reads TGTGCCAGCAGCTCTTATAGCAATCAGCCCCAGCATTTT. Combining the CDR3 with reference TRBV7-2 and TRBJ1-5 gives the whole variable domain GAGVSQSPSNKVTEKGKDVELRCDPISGHTALYWYRQSLGQGLEFLIYFQGNSAPDKSGLPSDRFSAERTGGSVSTLTIQRTQQEDSAVYLCASSSYSNQPQHFGDGTRLSIL.

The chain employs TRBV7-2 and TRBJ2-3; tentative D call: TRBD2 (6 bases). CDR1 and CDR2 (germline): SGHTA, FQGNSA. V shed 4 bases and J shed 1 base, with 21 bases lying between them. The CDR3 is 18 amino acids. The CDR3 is CASSSYPRVQRGTDTQYF. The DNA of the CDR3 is TGTGCCAGCAGCTCCTACCCCCGGGTTCAGCGGGGCACAGATACGCAGTATTTT.

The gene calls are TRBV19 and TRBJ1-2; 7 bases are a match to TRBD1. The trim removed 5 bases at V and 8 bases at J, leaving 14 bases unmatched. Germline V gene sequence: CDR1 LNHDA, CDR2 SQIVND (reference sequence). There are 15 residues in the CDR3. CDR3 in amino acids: CASSFLGTAAGGYTF. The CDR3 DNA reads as TGTGCCAGTAGTTTCCTCGGGACAGCTGCTGGAGGCTACACCTTC.

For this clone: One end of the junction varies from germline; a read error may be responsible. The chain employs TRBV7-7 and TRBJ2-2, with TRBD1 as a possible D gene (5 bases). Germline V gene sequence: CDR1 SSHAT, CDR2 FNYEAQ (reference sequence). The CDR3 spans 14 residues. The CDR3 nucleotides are TGTGCTAGCAGCGCAATCACAGGCACCGGGGAGCTGTTTTTT. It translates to CASSAITGTGELFF.

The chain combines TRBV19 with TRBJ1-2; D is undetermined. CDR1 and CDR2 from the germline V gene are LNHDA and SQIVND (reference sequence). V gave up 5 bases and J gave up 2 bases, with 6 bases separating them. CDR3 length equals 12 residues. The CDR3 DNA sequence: TGTGCCAGTAGTCTACCGAACTATGGCTACACCTTC. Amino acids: CASSLPNYGYTF.